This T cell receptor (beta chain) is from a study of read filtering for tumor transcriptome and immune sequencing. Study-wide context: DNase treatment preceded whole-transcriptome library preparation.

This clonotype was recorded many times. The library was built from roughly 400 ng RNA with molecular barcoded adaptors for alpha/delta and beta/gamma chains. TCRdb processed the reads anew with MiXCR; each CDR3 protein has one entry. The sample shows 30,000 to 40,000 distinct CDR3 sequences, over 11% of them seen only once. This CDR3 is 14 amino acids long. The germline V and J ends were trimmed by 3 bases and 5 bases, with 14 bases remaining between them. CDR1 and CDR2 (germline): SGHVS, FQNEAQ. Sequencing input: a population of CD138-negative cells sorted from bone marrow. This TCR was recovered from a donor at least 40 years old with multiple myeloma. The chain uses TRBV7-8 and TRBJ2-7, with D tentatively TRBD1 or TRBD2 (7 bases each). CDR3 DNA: TGTGCCAGCAGCTTCTGGGAGGGGGCCGACGAGCAGTACTTC. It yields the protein CASSFWEGADEQYF. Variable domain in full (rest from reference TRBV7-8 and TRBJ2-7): GAGVSQSPRYKVAKRGQDVALRCDPISGHVSLFWYQQALGQGPEFLTYFQNEAQLDKSGLPSDRFFAERPEGSVSTLKIQRTQQEDSAVYLCASSFWEGADEQYFGPGTRLTVT.